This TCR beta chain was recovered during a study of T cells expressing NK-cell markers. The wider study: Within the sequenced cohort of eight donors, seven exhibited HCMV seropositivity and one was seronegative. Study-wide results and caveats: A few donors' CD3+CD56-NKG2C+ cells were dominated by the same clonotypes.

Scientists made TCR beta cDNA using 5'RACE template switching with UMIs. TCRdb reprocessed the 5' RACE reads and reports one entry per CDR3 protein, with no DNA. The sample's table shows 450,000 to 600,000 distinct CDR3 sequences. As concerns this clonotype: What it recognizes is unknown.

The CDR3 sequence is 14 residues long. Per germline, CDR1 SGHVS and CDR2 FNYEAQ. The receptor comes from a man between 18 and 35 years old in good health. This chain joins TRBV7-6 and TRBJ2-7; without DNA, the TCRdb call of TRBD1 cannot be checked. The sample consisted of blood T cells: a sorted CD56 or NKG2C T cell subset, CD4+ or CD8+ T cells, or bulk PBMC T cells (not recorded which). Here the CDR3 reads CASSAGQGSFEQYF.